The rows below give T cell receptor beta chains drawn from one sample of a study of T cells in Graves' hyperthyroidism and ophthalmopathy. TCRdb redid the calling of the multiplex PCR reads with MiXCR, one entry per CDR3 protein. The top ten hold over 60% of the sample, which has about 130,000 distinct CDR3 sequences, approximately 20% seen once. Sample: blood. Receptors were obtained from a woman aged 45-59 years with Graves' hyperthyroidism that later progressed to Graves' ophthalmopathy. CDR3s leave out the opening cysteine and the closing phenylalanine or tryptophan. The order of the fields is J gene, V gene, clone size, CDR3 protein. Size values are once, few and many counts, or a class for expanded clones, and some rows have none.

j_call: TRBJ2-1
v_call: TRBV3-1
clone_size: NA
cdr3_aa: ASSYDRGNNEQF

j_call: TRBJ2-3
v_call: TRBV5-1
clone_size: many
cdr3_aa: ASSLDIRTDTQY

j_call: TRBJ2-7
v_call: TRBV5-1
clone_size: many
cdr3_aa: ASSLVTGYEQY

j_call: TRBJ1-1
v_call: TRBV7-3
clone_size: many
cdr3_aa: ASAGHPNTEAF

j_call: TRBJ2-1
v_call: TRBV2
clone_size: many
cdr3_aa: ASIQAGGPSYNEQF

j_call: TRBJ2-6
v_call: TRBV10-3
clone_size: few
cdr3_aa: AISARGFSSGANVLT

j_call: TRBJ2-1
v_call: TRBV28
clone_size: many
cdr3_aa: ASSLFGSGKYNEQF

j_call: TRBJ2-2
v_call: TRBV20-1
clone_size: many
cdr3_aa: SATTGPTGELF

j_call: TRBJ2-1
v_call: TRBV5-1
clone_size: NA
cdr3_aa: ASSLTKNPYNEQF

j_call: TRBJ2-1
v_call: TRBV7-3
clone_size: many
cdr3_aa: ASSLRQGSWNEQF

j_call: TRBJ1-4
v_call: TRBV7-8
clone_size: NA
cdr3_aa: ASSQDRANEKLV